This TCR beta chain was recovered during a study of T-cell reconstitution after alpha-beta-depleted transplantation in children. Broader study findings: Fresh T-cell production supplied most of the T-cell counts and diversity seen one year after transplant. Several hundred expanded graft clones reportedly supplied alpha-beta T cells about two months after transplant.

It was with unique molecular identifiers that the TCRbeta library was prepared. TCRdb recomputed calls from the PCR reads with MiXCR, one row per CDR3 protein. The sample lists 73,000 or so distinct CDR3 sequences, roughly 4.9% occurring once. The CDR3 is 14 amino acids. The V end was cut by 1 base, the J end by 4 bases, with 9 bases between. The germline gives CDR1 SGHRS, CDR2 YFSETQ. This clonotype was detected many times. Its antigen is undetermined. The TCR sequence derives from a boy under three years old who had a stem cell transplant for acute myeloid leukemia, so the T cells may come from the graft donor. The input for sequencing was PBMCs, mostly from graft donor cells, taken 180 days after TCRalphabeta/CD19-depleted stem cell transplant. This chain uses TRBV5-1 with TRBJ2-1; D not resolved. DNA for the CDR3: TGCGCCAGCAGCTTGTACCGAACGTACAATGAGCAGTTCTTC. Protein: CASSLYRTYNEQFF.